This T cell receptor (beta chain) stems from a study of blood T cell repertoires in COVID-19. Study background: PBMCs, B-cell-depleted T cells, or T cells provided the cDNA or gDNA that made up the material.

Original processing notes: Amplifying reference gene primers gave estimates of nucleated cell counts. Here immunoSEQ multiplex PCR was the method, and the copy in TCRdb shows in-frame clones only, minus some. V and J calls and clone size are as listed in that table; D and trimming were resolved from the DNA. Here the sample spans 200,000 to 250,000 clones, approximately 83% being singletons. Enrollment of patients from Seattle took place during active infection, with longitudinal follow-up. Germline-derived CDR1 and CDR2 are MNHEY and SMNVEV (reference sequence). The CDR3 runs 12 residues. V lost 5 bases and J lost 7, with 12 bases in between.

This receptor was obtained from a woman aged 25-40 years with COVID-19, enrolled during active disease. The rearrangement uses TRBV27 and TRBJ2-7; D is ambiguous. Sample: peripheral blood. CDR3 amino acids: CASSRLGREQYF. The CDR3 DNA reads as TGTGCCAGCAGTCGACTCGGCCGGGAGCAGTACTTC.